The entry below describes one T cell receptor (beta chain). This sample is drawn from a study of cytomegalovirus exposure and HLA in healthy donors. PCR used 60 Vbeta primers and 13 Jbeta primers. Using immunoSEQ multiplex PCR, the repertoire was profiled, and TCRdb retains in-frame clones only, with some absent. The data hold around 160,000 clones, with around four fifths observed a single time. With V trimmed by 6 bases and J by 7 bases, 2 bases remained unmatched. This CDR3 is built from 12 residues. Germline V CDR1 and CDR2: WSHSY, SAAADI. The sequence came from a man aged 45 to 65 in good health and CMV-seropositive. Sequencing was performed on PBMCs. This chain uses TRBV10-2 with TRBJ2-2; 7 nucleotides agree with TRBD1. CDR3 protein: CASSPGGGELFF. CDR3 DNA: TGCGCCAGCAGCCCAGGGGGCGGGGAGCTGTTTTTT.